Described below is a single TCR beta chain sequence and its context. Trimming removed 8 bases from V and 1 base from J, with 15 bases in between. The CDR3 has 16 residues. From germline, CDR1 is WNHNN and CDR2 SYGVQD (reference sequence). One entry per CDR3 protein results from TCRdb running MiXCR on the RT-PCR reads. The table shows about 57,000 distinct CDR3 sequences, with about an eighth occurring only once. This record belongs to a study of patients and donors after allogeneic stem cell transplantation. The TCR comes from a human donor who was either an allogeneic HSCT recipient or a stem cell or donor lymphocyte infusion donor (not recorded which). It is not recorded whose cells these are; they may come from a transplant donor. J is TRBJ2-6 and V is TRBV10-1, with D perhaps matching TRBD2 (6 bases). The sequencing input was blood, either unsorted or a sorted T cell fraction (not recorded which). The CDR3 DNA reads TGCGCCAGCTCGCCTTCGGGAGATTCTGGGGCCAACGTCCTGACTTTC. Its translation is CASSPSGDSGANVLTF.